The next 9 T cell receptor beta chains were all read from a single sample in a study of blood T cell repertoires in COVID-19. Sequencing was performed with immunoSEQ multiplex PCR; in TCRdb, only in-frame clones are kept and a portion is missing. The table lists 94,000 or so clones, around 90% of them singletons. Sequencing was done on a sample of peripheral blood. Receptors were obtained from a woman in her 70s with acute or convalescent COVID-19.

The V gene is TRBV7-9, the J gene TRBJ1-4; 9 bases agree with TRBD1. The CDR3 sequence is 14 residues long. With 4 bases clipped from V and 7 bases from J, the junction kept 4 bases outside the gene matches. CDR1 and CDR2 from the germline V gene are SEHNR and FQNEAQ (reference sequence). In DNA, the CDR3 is TGTGCCAGCAGCTCCGGGACAGGGAGTGAAAAACTGTTTTTT. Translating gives CASSSGTGSEKLFF.

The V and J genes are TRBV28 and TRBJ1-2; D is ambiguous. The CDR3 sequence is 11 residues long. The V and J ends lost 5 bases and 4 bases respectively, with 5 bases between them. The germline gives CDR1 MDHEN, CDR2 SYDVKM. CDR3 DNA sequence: TGTGCCAGCAGTACTACCTATGGCTACACCTTC. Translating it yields CASSTTYGYTF.

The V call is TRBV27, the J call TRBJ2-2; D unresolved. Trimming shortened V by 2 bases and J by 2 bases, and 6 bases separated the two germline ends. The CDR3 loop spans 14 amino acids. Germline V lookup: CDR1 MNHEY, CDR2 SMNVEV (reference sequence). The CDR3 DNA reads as TGTGCCAGCAGTTTAAGAGTAAACACCGGGGAGCTGTTTTTT. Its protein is CASSLRVNTGELFF.

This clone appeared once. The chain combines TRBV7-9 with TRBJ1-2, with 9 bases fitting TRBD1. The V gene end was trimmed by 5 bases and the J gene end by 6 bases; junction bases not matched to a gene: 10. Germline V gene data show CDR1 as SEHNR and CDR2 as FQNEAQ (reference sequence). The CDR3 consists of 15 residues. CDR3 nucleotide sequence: TGTGCCAGCAGCACCCGGGGACAGGGTGAGGATGGCTACACCTTC. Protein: CASSTRGQGEDGYTF.

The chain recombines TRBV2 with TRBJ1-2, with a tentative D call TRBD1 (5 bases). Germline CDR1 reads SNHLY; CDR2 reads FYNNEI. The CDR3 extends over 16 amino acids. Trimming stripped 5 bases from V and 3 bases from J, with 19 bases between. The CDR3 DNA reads TGTGCCAGCAGTTCCCCTCCAGGGATTCAGGACTATGGCTACACCTTC. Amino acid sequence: CASSSPPGIQDYGYTF.

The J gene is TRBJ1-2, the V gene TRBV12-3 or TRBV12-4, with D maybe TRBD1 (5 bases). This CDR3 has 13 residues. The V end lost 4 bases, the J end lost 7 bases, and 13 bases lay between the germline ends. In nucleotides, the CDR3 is TGTGCCAGCAGTTCGCCGACAGATCTTGGCTACACCTTC. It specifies CASSSPTDLGYTF.

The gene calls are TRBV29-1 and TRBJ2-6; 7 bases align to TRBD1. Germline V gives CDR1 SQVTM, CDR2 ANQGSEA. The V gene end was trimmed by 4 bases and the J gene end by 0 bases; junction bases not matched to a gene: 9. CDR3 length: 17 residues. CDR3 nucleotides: TGCAGCGTTGGACAGACAGGGACGAGCTCTGGGGCCAACGTCCTGACTTTC. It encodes CSVGQTGTSSGANVLTF. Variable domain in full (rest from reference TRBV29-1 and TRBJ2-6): SAVISQKPSRDICQRGTSLTIQCQVDSQVTMMFWYRQQPGQSLTLIATANQGSEATYESGFVIDKFPISRPNLTFSTLTVSNMSPEDSSIYLCSVGQTGTSSGANVLTFGAGSRLTVL.

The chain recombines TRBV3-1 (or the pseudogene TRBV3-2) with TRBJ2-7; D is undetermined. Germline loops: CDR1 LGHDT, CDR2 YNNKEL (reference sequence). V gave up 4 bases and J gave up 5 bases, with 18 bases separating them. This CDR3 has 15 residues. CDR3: CASSPVIFAGNEQYF. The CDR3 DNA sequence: TGTGCCAGCAGCCCGGTTATTTTCGCCGGTAACGAGCAGTACTTC.

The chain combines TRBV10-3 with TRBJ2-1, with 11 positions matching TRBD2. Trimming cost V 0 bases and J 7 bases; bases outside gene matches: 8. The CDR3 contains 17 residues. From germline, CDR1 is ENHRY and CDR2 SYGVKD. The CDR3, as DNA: TGTGCCATCAGTGAGTCGGAGCTAGCGGGAGGTCGGAATGAGCAGTTCTTC. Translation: CAISESELAGGRNEQFF.